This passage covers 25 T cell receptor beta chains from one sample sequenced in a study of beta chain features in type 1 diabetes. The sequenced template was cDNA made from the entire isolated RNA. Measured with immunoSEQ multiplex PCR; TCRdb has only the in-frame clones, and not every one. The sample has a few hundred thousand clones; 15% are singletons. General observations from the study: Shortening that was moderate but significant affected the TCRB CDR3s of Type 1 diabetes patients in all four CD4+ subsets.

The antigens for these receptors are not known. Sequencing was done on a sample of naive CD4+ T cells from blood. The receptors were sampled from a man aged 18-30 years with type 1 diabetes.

The CDR3 is CASSYDRDSSYEQYF. The DNA of the CDR3 is TGTGCCAGCAGTTACGACAGGGATTCATCCTACGAGCAGTACTTC. The chain uses TRBV6-5 and TRBJ2-7; TRBD1 agrees at 7 bases. Germline V CDR1 and CDR2: MNHEY, SVGAGI. V dropped 2 bases and J dropped 1; count of bases not matched to a gene: 5. The CDR3 length is 15 residues.

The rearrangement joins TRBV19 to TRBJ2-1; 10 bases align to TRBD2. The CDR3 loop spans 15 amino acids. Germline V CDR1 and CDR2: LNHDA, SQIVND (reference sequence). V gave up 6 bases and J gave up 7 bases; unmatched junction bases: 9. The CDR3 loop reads CASRGLAFSVNEQFF. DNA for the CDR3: TGTGCCAGTAGGGGACTAGCGTTTTCAGTTAATGAGCAGTTCTTC.

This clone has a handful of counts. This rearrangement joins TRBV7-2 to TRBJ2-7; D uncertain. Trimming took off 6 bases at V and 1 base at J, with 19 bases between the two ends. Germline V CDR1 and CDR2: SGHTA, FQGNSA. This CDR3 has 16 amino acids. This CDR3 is CASSTAPKPRSYEQYF. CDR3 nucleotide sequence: TGTGCCAGCAGTACCGCTCCAAAGCCTAGGTCCTACGAGCAGTACTTC.

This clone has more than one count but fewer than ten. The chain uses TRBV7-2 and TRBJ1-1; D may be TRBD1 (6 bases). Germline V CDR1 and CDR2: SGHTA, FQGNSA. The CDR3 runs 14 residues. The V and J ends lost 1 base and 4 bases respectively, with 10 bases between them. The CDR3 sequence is CASSLVTGSTEAFF. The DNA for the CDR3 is TGTGCCAGCAGCTTAGTCACAGGGTCCACTGAAGCTTTCTTT.

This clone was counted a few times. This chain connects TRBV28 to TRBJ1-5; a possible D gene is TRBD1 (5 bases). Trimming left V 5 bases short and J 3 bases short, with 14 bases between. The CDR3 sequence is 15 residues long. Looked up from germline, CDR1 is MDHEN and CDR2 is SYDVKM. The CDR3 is CASSTPRQNNQPQHF. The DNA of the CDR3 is TGTGCCAGCAGTACTCCCCGACAGAACAATCAGCCCCAGCATTTT.

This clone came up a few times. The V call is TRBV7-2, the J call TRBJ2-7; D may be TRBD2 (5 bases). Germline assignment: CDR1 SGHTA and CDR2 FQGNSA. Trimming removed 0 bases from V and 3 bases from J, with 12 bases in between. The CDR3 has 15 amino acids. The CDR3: CASSLARRGSYEQYF. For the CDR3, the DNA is TGTGCCAGCAGCTTAGCGCGGCGAGGGAGCTACGAGCAGTACTTC. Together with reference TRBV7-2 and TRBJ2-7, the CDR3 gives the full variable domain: GAGVSQSPSNKVTEKGKDVELRCDPISGHTALYWYRQSLGQGLEFLIYFQGNSAPDKSGLPSDRFSAERTGGSVSTLTIQRTQQEDSAVYLCASSLARRGSYEQYFGPGTRLTVT.

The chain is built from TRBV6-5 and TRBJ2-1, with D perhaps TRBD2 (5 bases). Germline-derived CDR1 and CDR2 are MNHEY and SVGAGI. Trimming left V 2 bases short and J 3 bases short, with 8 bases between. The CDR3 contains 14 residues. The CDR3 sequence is CASSYLGLYNEQFF. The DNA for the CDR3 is TGTGCCAGCAGTTACCTCGGACTCTACAATGAGCAGTTCTTC.

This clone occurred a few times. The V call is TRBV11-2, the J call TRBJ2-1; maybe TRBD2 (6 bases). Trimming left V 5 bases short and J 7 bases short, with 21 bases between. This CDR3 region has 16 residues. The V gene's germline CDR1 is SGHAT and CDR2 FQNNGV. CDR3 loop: CASSPQGGGTGNEQFF. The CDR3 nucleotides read TGTGCCAGCAGCCCTCAGGGTGGCGGGACGGGGAATGAGCAGTTCTTC.

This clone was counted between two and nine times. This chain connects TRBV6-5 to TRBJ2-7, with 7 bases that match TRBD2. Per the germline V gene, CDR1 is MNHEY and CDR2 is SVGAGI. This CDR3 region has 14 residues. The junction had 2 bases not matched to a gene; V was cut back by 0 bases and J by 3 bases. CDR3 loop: CASSYSSSGYEQYF. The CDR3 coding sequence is TGTGCCAGCAGTTACTCGTCTAGCGGCTACGAGCAGTACTTC.

CDR3 sequence (DNA): TGTGCCATTGGGCTAGGGGCCGCGGACAGGGGCTACAATGAGCAGTTCTTC. This encodes CAIGLGAADRGYNEQFF. This chain joins TRBV10-3 and TRBJ2-1; 9 bases are a match to TRBD1. Trimming took 9 bases from V and 3 from J; bases not matched to a gene: 15. CDR3 size: 17 residues. Germline V gene lookup returns CDR1 ENHRY and CDR2 SYGVKD.

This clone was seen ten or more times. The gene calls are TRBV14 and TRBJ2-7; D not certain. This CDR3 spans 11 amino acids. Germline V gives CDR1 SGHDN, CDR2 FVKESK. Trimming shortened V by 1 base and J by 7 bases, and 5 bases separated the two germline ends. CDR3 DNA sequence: TGTGCCAGCAGCCAAGTTGAGGAGCAGTACTTC. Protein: CASSQVEEQYF.

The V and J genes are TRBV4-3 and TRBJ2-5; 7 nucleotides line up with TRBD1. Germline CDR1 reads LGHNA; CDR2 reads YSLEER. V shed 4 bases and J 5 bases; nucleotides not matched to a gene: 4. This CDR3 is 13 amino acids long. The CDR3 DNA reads TGCGCCAGCAGCCCAGGGGGTCGGGAGACCCAGTACTTC. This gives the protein CASSPGGRETQYF.

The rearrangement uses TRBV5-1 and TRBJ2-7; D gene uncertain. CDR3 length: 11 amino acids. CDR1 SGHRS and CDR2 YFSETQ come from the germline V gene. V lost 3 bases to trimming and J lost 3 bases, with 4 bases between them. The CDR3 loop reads CASSSNYEQYF. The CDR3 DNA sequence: TGCGCCAGCAGCTCCAACTACGAGCAGTACTTC.

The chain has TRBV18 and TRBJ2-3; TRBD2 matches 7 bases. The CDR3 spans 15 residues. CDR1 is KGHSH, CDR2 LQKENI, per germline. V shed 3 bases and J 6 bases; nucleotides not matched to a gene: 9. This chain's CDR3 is CASSPLADLGDTQYF. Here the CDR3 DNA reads TGTGCCAGCTCACCTCTAGCGGATCTAGGGGATACGCAGTATTTT.

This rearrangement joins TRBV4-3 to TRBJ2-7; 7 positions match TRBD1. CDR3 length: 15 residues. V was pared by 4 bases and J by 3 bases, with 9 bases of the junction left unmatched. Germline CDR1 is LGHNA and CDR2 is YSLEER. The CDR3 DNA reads TGCGCCAGCAGCCCGGAACCAGGGGGATTCTACGAGCAGTACTTC. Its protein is CASSPEPGGFYEQYF.

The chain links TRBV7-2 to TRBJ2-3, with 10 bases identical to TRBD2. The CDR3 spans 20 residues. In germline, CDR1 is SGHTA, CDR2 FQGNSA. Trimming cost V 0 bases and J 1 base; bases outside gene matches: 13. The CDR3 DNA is TGTGCCAGCAGCTTAGCGCCAGCGGGGGGGCACTCCTTTCGCACAGATACGCAGTATTTT. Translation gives CASSLAPAGGHSFRTDTQYF. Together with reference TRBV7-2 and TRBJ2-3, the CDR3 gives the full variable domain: GAGVSQSPSNKVTEKGKDVELRCDPISGHTALYWYRQSLGQGLEFLIYFQGNSAPDKSGLPSDRFSAERTGGSVSTLTIQRTQQEDSAVYLCASSLAPAGGHSFRTDTQYFGPGTRLTVL.

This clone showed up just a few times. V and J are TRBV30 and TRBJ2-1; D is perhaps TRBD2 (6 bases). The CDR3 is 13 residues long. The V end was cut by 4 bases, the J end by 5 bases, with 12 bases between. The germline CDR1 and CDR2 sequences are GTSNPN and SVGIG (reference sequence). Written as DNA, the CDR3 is TGTGCCTGGAACGGAGGGACGGACAATGAGCAGTTCTTC. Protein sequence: CAWNGGTDNEQFF.

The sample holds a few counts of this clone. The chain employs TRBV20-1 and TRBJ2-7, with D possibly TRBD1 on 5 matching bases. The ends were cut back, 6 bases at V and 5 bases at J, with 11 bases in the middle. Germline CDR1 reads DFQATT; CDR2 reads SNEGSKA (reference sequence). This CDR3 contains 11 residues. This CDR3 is CSAVDRNEQYF. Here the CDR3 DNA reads TGCAGTGCCGTCGACAGAAACGAGCAGTACTTC.

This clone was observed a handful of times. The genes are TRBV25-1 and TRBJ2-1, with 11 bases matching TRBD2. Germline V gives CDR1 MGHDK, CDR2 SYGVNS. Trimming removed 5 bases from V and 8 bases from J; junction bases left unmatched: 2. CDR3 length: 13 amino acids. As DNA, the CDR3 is TGTGCCAGCAGTACTAGCGGGAGTTATGAGCAGTTCTTC. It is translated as CASSTSGSYEQFF.

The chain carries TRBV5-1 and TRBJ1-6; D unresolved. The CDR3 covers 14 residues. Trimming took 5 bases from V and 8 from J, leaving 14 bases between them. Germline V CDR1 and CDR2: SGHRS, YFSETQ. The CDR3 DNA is TGCGCCAGCAGACCGACCGAGGGATATTCACCCCTCCACTTT. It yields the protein CASRPTEGYSPLHF.

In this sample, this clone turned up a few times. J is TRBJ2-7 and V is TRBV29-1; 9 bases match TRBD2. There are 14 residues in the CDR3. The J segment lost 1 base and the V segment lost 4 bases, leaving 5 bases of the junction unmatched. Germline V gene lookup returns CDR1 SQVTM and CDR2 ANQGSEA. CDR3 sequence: CSVARGGLSYEQYF. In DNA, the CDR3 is TGCAGCGTTGCGCGGGGGGGGTTATCCTACGAGCAGTACTTC.

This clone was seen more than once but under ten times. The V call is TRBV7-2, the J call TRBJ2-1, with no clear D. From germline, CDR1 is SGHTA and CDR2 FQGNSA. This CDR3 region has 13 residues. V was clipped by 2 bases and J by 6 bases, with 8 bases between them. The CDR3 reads CASSLTGSNEQFF. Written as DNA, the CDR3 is TGTGCCAGCAGCTTAACCGGTTCCAATGAGCAGTTCTTC. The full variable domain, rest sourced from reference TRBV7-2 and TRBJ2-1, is GAGVSQSPSNKVTEKGKDVELRCDPISGHTALYWYRQSLGQGLEFLIYFQGNSAPDKSGLPSDRFSAERTGGSVSTLTIQRTQQEDSAVYLCASSLTGSNEQFFGPGTRLTVL.

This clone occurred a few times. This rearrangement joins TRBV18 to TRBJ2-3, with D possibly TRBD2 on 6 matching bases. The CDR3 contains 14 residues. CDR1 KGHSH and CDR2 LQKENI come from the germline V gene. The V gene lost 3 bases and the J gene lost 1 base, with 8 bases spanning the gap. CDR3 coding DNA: TGTGCCAGCTCACCGGGGGAGGGCACAGATACGCAGTATTTT. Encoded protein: CASSPGEGTDTQYF.

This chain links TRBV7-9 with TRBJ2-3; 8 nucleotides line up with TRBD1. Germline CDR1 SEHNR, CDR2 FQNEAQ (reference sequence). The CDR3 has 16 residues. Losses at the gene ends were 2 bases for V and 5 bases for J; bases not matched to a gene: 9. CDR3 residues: CASSLPRTGQGDTQYF. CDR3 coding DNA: TGTGCCAGCAGCTTACCCCGGACAGGGCAAGGAGATACGCAGTATTTT.

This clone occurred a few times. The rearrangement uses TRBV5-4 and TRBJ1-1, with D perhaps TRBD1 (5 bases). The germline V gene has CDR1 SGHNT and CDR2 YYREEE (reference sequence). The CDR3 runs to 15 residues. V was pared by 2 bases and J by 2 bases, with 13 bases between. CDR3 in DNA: TGTGCCAGCAGCTTCTTAGGGGTGGGCAACACTGAAGCTTTCTTT. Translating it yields CASSFLGVGNTEAFF.